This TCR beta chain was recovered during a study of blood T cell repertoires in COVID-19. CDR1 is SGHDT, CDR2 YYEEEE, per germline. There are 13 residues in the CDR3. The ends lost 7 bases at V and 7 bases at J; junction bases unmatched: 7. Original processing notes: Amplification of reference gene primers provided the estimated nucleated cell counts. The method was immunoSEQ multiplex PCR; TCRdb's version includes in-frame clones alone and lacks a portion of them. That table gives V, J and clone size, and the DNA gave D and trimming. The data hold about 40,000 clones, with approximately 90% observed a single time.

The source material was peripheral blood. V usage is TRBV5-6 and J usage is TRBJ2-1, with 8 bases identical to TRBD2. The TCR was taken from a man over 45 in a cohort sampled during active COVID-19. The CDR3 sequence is CASSSGGANEQFF. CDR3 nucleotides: TGTGCCAGCTCCTCGGGGGGGGCGAATGAGCAGTTCTTC.